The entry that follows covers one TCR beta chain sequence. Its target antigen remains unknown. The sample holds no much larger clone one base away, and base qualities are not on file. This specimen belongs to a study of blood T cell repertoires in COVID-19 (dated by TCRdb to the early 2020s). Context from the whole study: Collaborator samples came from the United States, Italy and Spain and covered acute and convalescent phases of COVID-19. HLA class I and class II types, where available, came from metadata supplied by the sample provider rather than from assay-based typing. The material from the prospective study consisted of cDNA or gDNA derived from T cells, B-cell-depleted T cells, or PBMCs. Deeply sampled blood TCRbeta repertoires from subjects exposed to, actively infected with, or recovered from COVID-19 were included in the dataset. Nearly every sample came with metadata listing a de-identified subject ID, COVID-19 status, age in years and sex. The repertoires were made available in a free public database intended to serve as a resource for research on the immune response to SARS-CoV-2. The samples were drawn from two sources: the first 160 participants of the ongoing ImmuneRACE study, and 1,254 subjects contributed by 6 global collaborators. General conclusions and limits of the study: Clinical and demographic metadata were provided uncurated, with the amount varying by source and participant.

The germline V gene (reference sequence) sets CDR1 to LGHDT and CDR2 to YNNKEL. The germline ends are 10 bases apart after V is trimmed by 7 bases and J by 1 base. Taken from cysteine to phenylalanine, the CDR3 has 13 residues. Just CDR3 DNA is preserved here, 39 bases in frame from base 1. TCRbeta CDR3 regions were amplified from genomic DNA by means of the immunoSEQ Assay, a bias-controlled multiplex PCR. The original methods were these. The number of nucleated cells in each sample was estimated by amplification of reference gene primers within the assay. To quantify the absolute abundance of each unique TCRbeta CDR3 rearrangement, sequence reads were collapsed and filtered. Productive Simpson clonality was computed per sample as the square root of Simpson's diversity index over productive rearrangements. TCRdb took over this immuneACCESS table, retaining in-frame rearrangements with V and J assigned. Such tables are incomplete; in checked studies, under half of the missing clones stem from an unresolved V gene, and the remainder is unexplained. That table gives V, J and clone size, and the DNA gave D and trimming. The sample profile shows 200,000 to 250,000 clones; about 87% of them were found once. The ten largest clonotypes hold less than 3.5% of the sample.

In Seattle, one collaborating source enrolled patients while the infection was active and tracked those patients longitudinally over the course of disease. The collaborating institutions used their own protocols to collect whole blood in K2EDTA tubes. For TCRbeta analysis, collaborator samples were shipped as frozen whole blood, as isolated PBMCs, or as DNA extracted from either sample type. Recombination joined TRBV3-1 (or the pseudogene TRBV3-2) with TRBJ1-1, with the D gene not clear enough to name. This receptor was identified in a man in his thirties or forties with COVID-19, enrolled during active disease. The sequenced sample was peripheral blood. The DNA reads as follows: TGTGCCAGCACCCGCGGGGAGAACACTGAAGCTTTCTTT. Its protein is CASTRGENTEAFF.